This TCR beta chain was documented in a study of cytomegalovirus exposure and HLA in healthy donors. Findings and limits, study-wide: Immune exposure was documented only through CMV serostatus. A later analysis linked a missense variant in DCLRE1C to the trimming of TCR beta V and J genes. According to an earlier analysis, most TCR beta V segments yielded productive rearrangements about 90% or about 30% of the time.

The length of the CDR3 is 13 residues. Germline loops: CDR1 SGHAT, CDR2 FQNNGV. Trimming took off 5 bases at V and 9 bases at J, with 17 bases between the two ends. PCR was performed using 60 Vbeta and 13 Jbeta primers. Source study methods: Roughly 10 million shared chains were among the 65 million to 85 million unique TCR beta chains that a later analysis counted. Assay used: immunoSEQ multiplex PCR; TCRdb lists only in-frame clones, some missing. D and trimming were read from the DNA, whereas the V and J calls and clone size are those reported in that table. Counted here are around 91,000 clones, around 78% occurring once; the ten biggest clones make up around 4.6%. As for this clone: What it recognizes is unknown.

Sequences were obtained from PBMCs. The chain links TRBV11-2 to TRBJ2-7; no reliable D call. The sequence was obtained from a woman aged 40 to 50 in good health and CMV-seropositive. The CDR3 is CASSPVNALGQYF. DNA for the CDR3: TGTGCCAGCAGCCCGGTGAACGCTCTTGGGCAGTACTTC.